What follows describes a single TCR beta chain. What it recognizes is unknown. A clone one base away is much larger, so this may be a read error. The CDR3 sequence is 16 residues long. CDR1 is DFQATT, CDR2 SNEGSKA, per germline (reference sequence). The germline V and J ends were trimmed by 3 bases and 2 bases, with 16 bases remaining between them. The data are from a study of T-cell reconstitution after alpha-beta-depleted transplantation in children. General study results and limits: One year post-transplant, T-cell counts and diversity were largely derived from T cells produced anew.

During its preparation, the TCRbeta library received unique molecular identifiers. TCRdb analysed the PCR reads with MiXCR anew, one entry per CDR3 protein. The repertoire holds around 240,000 distinct CDR3 sequences, approximately 8.9% seen once, with 6% to 7% in the top ten. The V call is TRBV20-1, the J call TRBJ2-2, with D unclear. Sequences were derived from PBMCs, mostly from graft donor cells, sampled 180 days after TCRalphabeta/CD19-depleted stem cell transplant. This clonotype was sampled from a male patient between 10 and 17 years old who had a stem cell transplant for acute lymphoblastic leukemia, so the T cells may come from the graft donor. DNA for the CDR3: TGCAGTGCTAGGGTTGCCCCTAGAATAAACACCGGGGAGCTGTTTTTT. Protein sequence: CSARVAPRINTGELFF.